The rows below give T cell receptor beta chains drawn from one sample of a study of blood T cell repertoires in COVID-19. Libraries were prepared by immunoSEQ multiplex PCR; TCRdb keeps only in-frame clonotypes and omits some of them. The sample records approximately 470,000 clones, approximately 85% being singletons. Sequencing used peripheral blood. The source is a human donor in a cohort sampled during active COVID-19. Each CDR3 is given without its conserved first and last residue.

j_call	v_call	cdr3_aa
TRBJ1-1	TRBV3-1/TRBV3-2	ASSQVDRGNTEAF
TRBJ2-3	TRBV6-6	ASSPAGSDTQY
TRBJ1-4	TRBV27	ASSQIGEFDEKLF
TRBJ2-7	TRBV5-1	ASSLPERATYEQY
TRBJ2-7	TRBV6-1	ASSETGLAGGEEQY
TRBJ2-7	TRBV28	ASSFMYEQY
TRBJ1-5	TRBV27	ASGAGQPQH
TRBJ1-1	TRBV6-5	ASRQTGHTEAF
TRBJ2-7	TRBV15	ATSRVQGTTSGAL
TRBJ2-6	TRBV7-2	ASSLYGPGANVLT
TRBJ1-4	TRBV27	ASSRRDRAEKLF
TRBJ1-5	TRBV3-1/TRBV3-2	ASSQDISGGQPQH
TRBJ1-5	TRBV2	ASNRDGIHQPQH
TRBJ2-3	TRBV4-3	ASSQGGDATDTQY
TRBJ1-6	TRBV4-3	ASSQDSGGAGVSPLH
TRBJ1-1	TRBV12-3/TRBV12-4	ASSLTDSTEAF
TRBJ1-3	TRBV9	ASSVGQGPPDFSGNTIY
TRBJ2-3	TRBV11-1	ASSLASLAGTDTQY
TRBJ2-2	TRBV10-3	AIRGTTNTGELF
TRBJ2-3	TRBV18	ASAIGGGTDTQY
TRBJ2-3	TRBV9	ASSATRIDTQY
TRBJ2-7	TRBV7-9	ASSLVPGEQY
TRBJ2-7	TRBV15	ATSRAGYGEQY
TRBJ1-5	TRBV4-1	ASSQEWDRTHSFNQPQH
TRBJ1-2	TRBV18	ASSPLTGLNGYT
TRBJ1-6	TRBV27	ASSSGSSYNSPLH
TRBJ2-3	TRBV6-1	ASSGSDRGDGDTQY
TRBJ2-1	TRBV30	AWSAGGPIASYNEQF
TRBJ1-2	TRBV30	AWSVGGPPNYGYT
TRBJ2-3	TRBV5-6	ASSWLLGQTLDTQY
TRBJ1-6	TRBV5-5	ASSLAGDSPLH
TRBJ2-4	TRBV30	AWSPPRTGTKNIQY
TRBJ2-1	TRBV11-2	ASRPENNEQF
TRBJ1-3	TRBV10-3	AISDRTGVSGNTIY
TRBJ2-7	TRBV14	ASSLTGPGQY
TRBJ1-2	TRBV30	AWSVSLTSLGYT
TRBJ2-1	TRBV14	ASSQRVGREEYNEQF
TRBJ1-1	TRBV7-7	ASSWPRQVVTSNTEAF
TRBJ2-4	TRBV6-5	ASSRMDREKNIQY
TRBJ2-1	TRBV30	AWRVPGLAGAPSSYNEQF
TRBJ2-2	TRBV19	ASTLTQGQGAVAGELF
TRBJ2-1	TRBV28	ASRSTGPYRYNEQF
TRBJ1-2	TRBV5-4	ASSSMTGRGYGYT
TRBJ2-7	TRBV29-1	SVRKTGTYEQY
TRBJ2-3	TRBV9	ASSKGQGRDTQY
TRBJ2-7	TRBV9	ASSVIAGGEQY
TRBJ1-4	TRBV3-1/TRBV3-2	ASSPSPREKLF
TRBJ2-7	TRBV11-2	ASSLGTTGYEQY
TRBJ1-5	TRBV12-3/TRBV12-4	ASSLNRLEPQH
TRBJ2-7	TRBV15	ATSRVSQGVDEQY
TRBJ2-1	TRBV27	ASSFGLAPYNEQF
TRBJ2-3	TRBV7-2	ASGIGGGGGDTQY
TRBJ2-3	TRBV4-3	ASSHQRLAGGTDTQY
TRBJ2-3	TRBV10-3	AISESASGPTDTQY
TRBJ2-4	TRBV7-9	ASSLQVTKNIQY
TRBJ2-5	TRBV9	ASSVGGTGGETQY